The rows below give T cell receptor beta chains drawn from one sample of a study of read filtering for tumor transcriptome and immune sequencing. One entry per CDR3 protein results from TCRdb running MiXCR on the reads. The sample lists some 50,000 distinct CDR3 sequences, around 21% occurring once. The sequenced material came from a population of CD138-negative cells sorted from bone marrow. These receptors all stem from a donor at least 40 years old with multiple myeloma. Each CDR3 is given with its conserved first and last residue. Each record gives: J gene, D gene, clone size, V gene, CDR3 protein, CDR3 DNA. A D gene is named only where the DNA matches it firmly. Expanded clones get a size class; other rows say once, few or many, or leave the size out.

TRBJ2-1,NA,NA,TRBV7-9,CASSFSRNVRFF,TGTGCCAGCAGCTTCAGCCGGAATGTGCGGTTCTTC
TRBJ2-2,TRBD2,many,TRBV2,CASSQLAGVLTNTGELFF,TGTGCCAGCAGTCAACTAGCGGGAGTCCTTACGAACACCGGGGAGCTGTTTTTT
TRBJ2-1,NA,many,TRBV6-1,CASSDGDVDEQFF,TGTGCCAGCAGTGATGGGGACGTAGATGAGCAGTTCTTC
TRBJ2-7,NA,many,TRBV3-1,CASSQGTKVYEQYF,TGTGCCAGCAGCCAAGGGACTAAAGTCTACGAGCAGTACTTC
TRBJ2-2,TRBD1,many,TRBV7-9,CASSAGQGKNTGELFF,TGTGCCAGCAGCGCCGGACAGGGGAAAAACACCGGGGAGCTGTTTTTT
TRBJ1-1,NA,NA,TRBV19,CASSQPWADIYIEAFF,TGTGCCAGTAGCCAACCTTGGGCCGACATCTACATTGAAGCTTTCTTT
TRBJ2-7,NA,once,TRBV7-9,CASSIQGTYEQYF,TGTGCCAGCAGCATCCAGGGAACCTACGAGCAGTACTTC
TRBJ2-7,NA,many,TRBV5-6,CASSFLLTARDEQYF,TGTGCCAGCAGCTTCCTATTAACGGCTCGGGACGAGCAGTACTTC
TRBJ2-7,NA,many,TRBV4-2,CASSQTPEAYEQYF,TGTGCCAGCAGCCAGACCCCGGAAGCCTACGAGCAGTACTTC
TRBJ2-3,TRBD1,NA,TRBV4-2,CASSKTDRADTQYF,TGTGCCAGCAGCAAAACGGACAGGGCAGATACGCAGTATTTT
TRBJ1-1,TRBD1,many,TRBV10-2,CASNPNRGAPEAFF,TGCGCCAGCAACCCCAACAGGGGGGCGCCTGAAGCTTTCTTT